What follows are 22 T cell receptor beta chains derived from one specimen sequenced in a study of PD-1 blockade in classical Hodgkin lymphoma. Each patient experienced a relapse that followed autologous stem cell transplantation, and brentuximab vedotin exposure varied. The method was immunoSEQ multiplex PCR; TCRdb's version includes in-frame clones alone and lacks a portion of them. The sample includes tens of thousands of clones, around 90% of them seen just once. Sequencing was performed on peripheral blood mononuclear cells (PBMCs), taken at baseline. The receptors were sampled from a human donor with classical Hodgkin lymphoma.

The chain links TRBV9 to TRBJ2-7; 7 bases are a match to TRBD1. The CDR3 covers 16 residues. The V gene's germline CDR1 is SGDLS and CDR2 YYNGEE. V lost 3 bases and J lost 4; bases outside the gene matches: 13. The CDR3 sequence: CASSAGDSSIFYEQYF. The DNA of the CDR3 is TGTGCCAGCAGCGCAGGGGACAGCTCTATCTTTTACGAGCAGTACTTC. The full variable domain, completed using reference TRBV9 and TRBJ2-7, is DSGVTQTPKHLITATGQRVTLRCSPRSGDLSVYWYQQSLDQGLQFLIQYYNGEERAKGNILERFSAQQFPDLHSELNLSSLELGDSALYFCASSAGDSSIFYEQYFGPGTRLTVT.

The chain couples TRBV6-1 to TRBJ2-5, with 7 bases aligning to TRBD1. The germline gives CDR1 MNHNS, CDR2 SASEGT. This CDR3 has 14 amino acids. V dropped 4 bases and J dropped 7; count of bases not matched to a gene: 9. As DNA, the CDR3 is TGTGCCAGCAGTGCAGGAGACAGGGATCGGACCCAGTACTTC. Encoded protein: CASSAGDRDRTQYF.

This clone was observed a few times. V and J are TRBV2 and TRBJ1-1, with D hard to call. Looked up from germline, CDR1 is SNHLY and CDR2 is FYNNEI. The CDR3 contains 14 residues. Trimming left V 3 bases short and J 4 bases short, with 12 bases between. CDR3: CASSDWDRGTEAFF. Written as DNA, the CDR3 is TGTGCCAGCAGTGACTGGGATCGGGGCACTGAAGCTTTCTTT.

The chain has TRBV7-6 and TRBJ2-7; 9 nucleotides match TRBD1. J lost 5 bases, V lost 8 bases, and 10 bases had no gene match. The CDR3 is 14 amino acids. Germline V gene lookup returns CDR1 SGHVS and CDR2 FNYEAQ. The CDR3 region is CASGMGQGTNEQYF. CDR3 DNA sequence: TGTGCCAGCGGAATGGGACAGGGAACTAACGAGCAGTACTTC.

CDR3 DNA sequence: TGTGCCAGCAGTTTGGGAAGCTCCTACAATGAGCAGTTCTTC. Amino acids: CASSLGSSYNEQFF. V is TRBV27 and J is TRBJ2-1, with D hard to call. The V gene lost 3 bases and the J gene lost 0 bases, with 6 bases spanning the gap. The CDR3 spans 14 residues. CDR1 is MNHEY, CDR2 SMNVEV, per germline (reference sequence).

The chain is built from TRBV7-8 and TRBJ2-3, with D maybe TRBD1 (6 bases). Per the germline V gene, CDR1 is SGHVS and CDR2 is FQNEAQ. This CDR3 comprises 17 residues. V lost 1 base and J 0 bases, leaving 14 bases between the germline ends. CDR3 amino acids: CASSLEGDTPSTDTQYF. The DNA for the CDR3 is TGTGCCAGCAGCTTAGAAGGGGACACCCCTAGCACAGATACGCAGTATTTT.

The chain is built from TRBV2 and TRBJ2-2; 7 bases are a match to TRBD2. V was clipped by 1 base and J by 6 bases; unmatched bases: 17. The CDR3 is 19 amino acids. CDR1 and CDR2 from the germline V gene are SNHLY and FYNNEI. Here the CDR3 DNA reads TGTGCCAGCAGTGAAGGGCTAGCGGCCCGAGTGGTTTACGCCGGGGAGCTGTTTTTT. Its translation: CASSEGLAARVVYAGELFF.

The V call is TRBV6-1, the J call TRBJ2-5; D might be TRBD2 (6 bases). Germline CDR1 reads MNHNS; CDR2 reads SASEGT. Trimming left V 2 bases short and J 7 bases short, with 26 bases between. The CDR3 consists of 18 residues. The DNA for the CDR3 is TGTGCCAGCAGTGAACAACCCGAAGGTTGGGGGGAGGCAGGGACCCAGTACTTC. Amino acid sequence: CASSEQPEGWGEAGTQYF.

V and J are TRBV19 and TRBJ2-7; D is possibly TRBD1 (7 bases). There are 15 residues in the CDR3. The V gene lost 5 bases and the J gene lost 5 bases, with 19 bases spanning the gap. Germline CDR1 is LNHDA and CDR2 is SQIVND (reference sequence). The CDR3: CASSSQGGIVDEQYF. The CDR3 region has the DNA TGTGCCAGTAGTTCCCAGGGGGGAATTGTTGACGAGCAGTACTTC. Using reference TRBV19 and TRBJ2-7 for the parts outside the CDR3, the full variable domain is DGGITQSPKYLFRKEGQNVTLSCEQNLNHDAMYWYRQDPGQGLRLIYYSQIVNDFQKGDIAEGYSVSREKKESFPLTVTSAQKNPTAFYLCASSSQGGIVDEQYFGPGTRLTVT.

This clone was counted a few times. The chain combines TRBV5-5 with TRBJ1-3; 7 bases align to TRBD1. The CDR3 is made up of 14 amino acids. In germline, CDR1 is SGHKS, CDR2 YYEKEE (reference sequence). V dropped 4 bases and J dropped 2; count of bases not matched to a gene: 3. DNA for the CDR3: TGTGCCAGCAGCACTAGGGGGCCTGGAAACACCATATATTTT. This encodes CASSTRGPGNTIYF.

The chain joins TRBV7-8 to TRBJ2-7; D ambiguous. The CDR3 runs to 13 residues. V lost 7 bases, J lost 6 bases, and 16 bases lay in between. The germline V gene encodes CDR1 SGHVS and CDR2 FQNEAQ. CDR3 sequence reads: CASKSDGFREQYF. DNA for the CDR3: TGTGCCAGCAAGTCGGACGGCTTCCGCGAGCAGTACTTC.

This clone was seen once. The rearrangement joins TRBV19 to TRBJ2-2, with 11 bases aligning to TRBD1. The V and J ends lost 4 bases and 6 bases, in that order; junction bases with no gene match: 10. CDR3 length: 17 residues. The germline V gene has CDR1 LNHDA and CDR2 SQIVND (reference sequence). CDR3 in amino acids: CASSTPRTGGASGELFF. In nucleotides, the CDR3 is TGTGCCAGTAGTACACCACGGACAGGGGGCGCTTCCGGGGAGCTGTTTTTT.

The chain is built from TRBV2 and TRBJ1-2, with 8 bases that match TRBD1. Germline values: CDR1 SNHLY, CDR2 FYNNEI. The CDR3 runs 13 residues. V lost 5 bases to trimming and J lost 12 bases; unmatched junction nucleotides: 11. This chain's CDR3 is CASSRETGVGNTF. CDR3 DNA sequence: TGTGCCAGCAGTCGCGAGACAGGGGTTGGAAACACCTTC.

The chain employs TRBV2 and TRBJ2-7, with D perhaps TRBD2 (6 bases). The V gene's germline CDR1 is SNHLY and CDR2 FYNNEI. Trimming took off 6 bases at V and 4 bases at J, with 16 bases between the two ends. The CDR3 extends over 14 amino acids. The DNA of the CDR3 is TGTGCCAGCAGGCCCACGGGGGAAATTTACGAGCAGTACTTC. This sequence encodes CASRPTGEIYEQYF.

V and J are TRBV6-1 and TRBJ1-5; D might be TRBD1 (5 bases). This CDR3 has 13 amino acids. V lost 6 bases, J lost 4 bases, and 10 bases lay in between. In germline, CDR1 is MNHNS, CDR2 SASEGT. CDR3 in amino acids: CASRHDRNQPQHF. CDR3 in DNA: TGTGCCAGCAGACACGACAGAAATCAGCCCCAGCATTTT.

The CDR3 DNA reads as TGCGCCAGCAGCTTGGCCTGGGCAAACTACGAGCAGTACTTC. Its translation is CASSLAWANYEQYF. The chain is built from TRBV5-1 and TRBJ2-5; D not resolved. The J call may be wrong; the DNA end is better matched by TRBJ2-7. Germline CDR1 is SGHRS and CDR2 is YFSETQ. This CDR3 spans 14 amino acids.

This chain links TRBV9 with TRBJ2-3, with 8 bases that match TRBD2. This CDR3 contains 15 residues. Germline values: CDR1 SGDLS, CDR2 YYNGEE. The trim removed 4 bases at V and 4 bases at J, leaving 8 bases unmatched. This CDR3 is CASSLTTGGADTQYF. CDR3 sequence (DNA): TGTGCCAGCAGCCTTACGACCGGGGGGGCAGATACGCAGTATTTT. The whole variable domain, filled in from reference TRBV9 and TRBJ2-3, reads DSGVTQTPKHLITATGQRVTLRCSPRSGDLSVYWYQQSLDQGLQFLIQYYNGEERAKGNILERFSAQQFPDLHSELNLSSLELGDSALYFCASSLTTGGADTQYFGPGTRLTVL.

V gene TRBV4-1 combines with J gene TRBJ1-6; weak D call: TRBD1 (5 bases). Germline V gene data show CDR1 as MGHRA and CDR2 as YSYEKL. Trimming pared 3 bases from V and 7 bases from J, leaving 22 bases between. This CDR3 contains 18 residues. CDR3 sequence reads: CASSHQITQGQVNSPLHF. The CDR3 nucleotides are TGCGCCAGCAGCCATCAAATCACCCAGGGTCAGGTCAATTCACCCCTCCACTTT.

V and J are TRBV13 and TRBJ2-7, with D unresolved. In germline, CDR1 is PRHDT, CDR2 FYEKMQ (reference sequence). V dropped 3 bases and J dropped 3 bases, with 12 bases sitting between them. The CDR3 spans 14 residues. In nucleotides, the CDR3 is TGTGCCAGCAGCTTGAGGCAGGATGACTACGAGCAGTACTTC. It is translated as CASSLRQDDYEQYF.

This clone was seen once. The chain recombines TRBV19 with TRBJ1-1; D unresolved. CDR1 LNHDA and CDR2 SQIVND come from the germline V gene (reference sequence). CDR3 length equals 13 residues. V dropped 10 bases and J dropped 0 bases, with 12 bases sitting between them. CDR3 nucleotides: TGTGCCATAACAGACTCCATGAACACTGAAGCTTTCTTT. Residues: CAITDSMNTEAFF.

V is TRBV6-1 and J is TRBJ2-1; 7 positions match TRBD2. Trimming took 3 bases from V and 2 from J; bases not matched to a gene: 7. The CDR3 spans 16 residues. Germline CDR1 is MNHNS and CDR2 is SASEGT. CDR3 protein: CASSEFGLVPYNEQFF. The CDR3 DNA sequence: TGTGCCAGCAGTGAGTTCGGACTAGTGCCCTACAATGAGCAGTTCTTC.

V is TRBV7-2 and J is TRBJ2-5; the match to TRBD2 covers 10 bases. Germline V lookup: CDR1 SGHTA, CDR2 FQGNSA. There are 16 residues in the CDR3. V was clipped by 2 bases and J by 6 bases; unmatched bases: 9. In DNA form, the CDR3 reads TGTGCCAGCAGCTTATTGAGCGGGGGGGGCAAACAGACCCAGTACTTC. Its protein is CASSLLSGGGKQTQYF. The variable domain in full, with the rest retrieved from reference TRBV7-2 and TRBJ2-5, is GAGVSQSPSNKVTEKGKDVELRCDPISGHTALYWYRQSLGQGLEFLIYFQGNSAPDKSGLPSDRFSAERTGGSVSTLTIQRTQQEDSAVYLCASSLLSGGGKQTQYFGPGTRLLVL.